This TCR beta chain was retrieved from a study of vaccination and CD4 T cells after COVID-19. Researchers used the Oncomine TCR Beta short-read assay to sequence DNA from cultured CD4+ T cells. TCRdb re-called the PCR reads with MiXCR, one entry per CDR3 protein. Of under 20,000 distinct CDR3 sequences in the sample, 57% are singletons; the top ten hold roughly 11%. A word on this clonotype: The antigen is undetermined.

Germline loops: CDR1 KGHDR, CDR2 SFDVKD. The CDR3 has 13 amino acids. V lost 3 bases to trimming and J lost 5 bases, with 9 bases between them. Treatment here: approximately nine-day PBMC culture with coronavirus spike peptide pools or control peptides (ViraFEST assay). Sequencing was done on a sample of CD4+ T cells from blood, cultured in vitro. This TCR derives from a human donor who had recovered from COVID-19. The genes are TRBV24-1 and TRBJ2-5, with D unresolved. CDR3 loop: CATSDPFPETQYF. CDR3 DNA: TGTGCCACCAGTGATCCGTTCCCGGAGACCCAGTACTTC.